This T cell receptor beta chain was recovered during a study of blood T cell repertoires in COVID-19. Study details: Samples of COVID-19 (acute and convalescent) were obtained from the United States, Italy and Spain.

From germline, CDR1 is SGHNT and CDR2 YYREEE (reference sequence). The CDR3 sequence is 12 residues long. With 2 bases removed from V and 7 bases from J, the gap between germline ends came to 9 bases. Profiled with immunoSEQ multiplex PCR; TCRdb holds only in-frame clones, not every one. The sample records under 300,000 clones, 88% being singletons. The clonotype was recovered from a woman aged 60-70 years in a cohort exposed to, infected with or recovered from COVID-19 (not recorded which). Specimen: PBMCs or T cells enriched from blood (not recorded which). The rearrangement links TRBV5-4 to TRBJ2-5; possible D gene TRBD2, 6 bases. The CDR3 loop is CASSFWRGTQYF. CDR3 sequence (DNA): TGTGCCAGCAGCTTCTGGCGGGGGACCCAGTACTTC. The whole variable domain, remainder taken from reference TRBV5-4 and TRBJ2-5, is ETGVTQSPTHLIKTRGQQVTLRCSSQSGHNTVSWYQQALGQGPQFIFQYYREEENGRGNFPPRFSGLQFPNYSSELNVNALELDDSALYLCASSFWRGTQYFGPGTRLLVL.